Listed here is a single TCR beta chain. The antigen is unknown. These data originate in a study of early stage breast cancer tumors. Each sample had two DNA replicates, approximately 0.49 ug blood or about 1.5 ug tissue. Produced via immunoSEQ multiplex PCR; TCRdb's table is partial and in-frame only. The data hold about 6,500 clones, with around two thirds observed a single time. After removal of 6 bases from V and 0 bases from J, the junction contained 4 bases not matched to a gene. The CDR3 spans 15 residues. Germline V CDR1 and CDR2: KGHSH, LQKENI. Regarding the study as a whole: Tumor and normal breast were distinguished via blood comparison in 14 of 16 patients.

Sequencing used normal breast tissue next to the tumor. The chain has TRBV18 and TRBJ2-3, with 9 positions matching TRBD2. This receptor was obtained from a person aged 45-65 years with breast cancer. The CDR3 DNA reads TGTGCCAGCTCGCCGCTAGCGGGGAGCACAGATACGCAGTATTTT. This translates into CASSPLAGSTDTQYF.